One and the same sample provided the 27 T cell receptor beta chains below, sequenced in a study of regulatory T cells in long-lasting Graves disease. Time point reported: newly diagnosed GD, antithyroid drugs for less than 3 months. Generation of the TCR library employed RNA extracted from PBMCs. The TCR beta library used iRepertoire HTBI primers with Arm-PCR amplification of CDR3. TCRdb ran MiXCR on the multiplex PCR reads and lists one entry per CDR3 protein. The repertoire holds fewer than 350,000 distinct CDR3 sequences, with 15% to 20% as singletons. The sequencing used peripheral blood mononuclear cells (PBMCs), collected at new diagnosis, from a patient treated with antithyroid drugs. These receptors were taken from a female donor with Graves disease.

The sample holds many counts of this clonotype. This chain connects TRBV7-3 to TRBJ2-1; either TRBD1 or TRBD2 may fit D (5 bases each). With 4 bases removed from V and 6 bases from J, the gap between germline ends came to 10 bases. CDR3 length equals 13 residues. The germline V gene has CDR1 SGHTA and CDR2 FQGTGA. The CDR3 here is CASSWGPSNEQFF. Written as DNA, the CDR3 is TGTGCCAGCAGCTGGGGACCTAGCAATGAGCAGTTCTTC.

This rearrangement joins TRBV6-2 or TRBV6-3 to TRBJ1-4; 7 nucleotides match TRBD1. This CDR3 spans 13 amino acids. Per the germline V gene, CDR1 is MNHEY and CDR2 is SVGEGT. V lost 10 bases to trimming and J lost 3 bases; unmatched junction nucleotides: 5. CDR3 nucleotides: TGTGCCACAACGGGACAGCCTAATGAAAAACTGTTTTTT. It specifies CATTGQPNEKLFF.

This clonotype was observed at least ten times. The rearrangement links TRBV28 to TRBJ2-5; TRBD2 matches 14 bases. Germline CDR1 reads MDHEN; CDR2 reads SYDVKM. V was pared by 5 bases and J by 4 bases, with 9 bases of the junction left unmatched. CDR3 size: 17 residues. The CDR3 DNA is TGTGCCAGCAGTGGCACGGGGACTAGCGGGAGTGGAGAGACCCAGTACTTC. It translates to CASSGTGTSGSGETQYF.

The chain recombines TRBV24-1 with TRBJ1-4, with D possibly TRBD1 on 6 matching bases. The CDR3 covers 15 residues. CDR1 and CDR2 from the germline V gene are KGHDR and SFDVKD. Trimming removed 4 bases from V and 6 bases from J, with 14 bases in between. The DNA of the CDR3 is TGTGCCACCAGTGACCTAAGAGGGGGGGATGAAAAACTGTTTTTT. Translating it yields CATSDLRGGDEKLFF.

A note on this clonotype: A single base is all that separates this from a far larger clone, so a read error is likely. The rearrangement uses TRBV2 and TRBJ2-1; a possible D gene is TRBD1 (6 bases). TRBJ2-5 explains the end of the DNA better; the J call may be wrong. The CDR3 contains 13 residues. CDR1 is SNHLY, CDR2 FYNNEI, per germline. The CDR3: CASSEAGGATQYF. The CDR3 bases are TGTGCCAGCAGTGAAGCAGGGGGAGCGACCCAGTACTTC.

This clonotype was seen many times. This chain uses TRBV9 with TRBJ2-7, with D perhaps TRBD1 (6 bases). Germline-derived CDR1 and CDR2 are SGDLS and YYNGEE. The CDR3 covers 14 residues. Trimming removed 0 bases at V and 6 bases at J, with 13 bases between. CDR3 nucleotide sequence: TGTGCCAGCAGCGTAGGGCAGGGGCATCTCGAGCAGTACTTC. Its translation is CASSVGQGHLEQYF.

The V gene is TRBV9, the J gene TRBJ2-1; D gene ambiguous. V was cut by 0 bases and J by 0 bases, with 7 bases left in between. The CDR3 is 15 amino acids. CDR1 and CDR2 (germline): SGDLS, YYNGEE. In DNA, the CDR3 is TGTGCCAGCAGCGTAGGCGGAAACTCCTACAATGAGCAGTTCTTC. It specifies CASSVGGNSYNEQFF.

As concerns this clonotype: A far larger clone is just one base off, so this is likely a read error. Given the absence of the conserved phenylalanine or tryptophan at the CDR3 end, a read error is likely. This rearrangement joins TRBV7-9 to TRBJ1-1; unclear D gene. Per the germline V gene, CDR1 is SEHNR and CDR2 is FQNEAQ (reference sequence). This CDR3 has 13 amino acids. DNA of the CDR3: TGTGCTAGCAGCGCTGACCGGGACACTGAAGCTTTCTCT. This gives the protein CASSADRDTEAFS.

This clonotype came up many times. The chain employs TRBV27 and TRBJ1-2, with D perhaps matching TRBD1 (5 bases). The CDR3 runs 14 residues. The V gene lost 3 bases and the J gene lost 4 bases, with 12 bases spanning the gap. From germline, CDR1 is MNHEY and CDR2 SMNVEV (reference sequence). The CDR3 DNA reads TGTGCCAGCAGTTTGGACACAGGTTTCTATGGCTACACCTTC. Its protein product is CASSLDTGFYGYTF.

This clonotype was recorded at least ten times. The chain recombines TRBV27 with TRBJ1-1, with 9 bases lining up with TRBD1. The CDR3 extends over 15 amino acids. The J segment lost 6 bases and the V segment lost 6 bases, leaving 11 bases of the junction unmatched. Germline values: CDR1 MNHEY, CDR2 SMNVEV (reference sequence). The CDR3 loop reads CASSQGQGFFAEAFF. Written as DNA, the CDR3 is TGTGCCAGCAGCCAGGGACAGGGTTTTTTCGCTGAAGCTTTCTTT.

Ten or more counts support this clonotype. The chain employs TRBV5-1 and TRBJ2-2; D may be TRBD2 (5 bases). The CDR3 loop spans 15 amino acids. Per germline, CDR1 SGHRS and CDR2 YFSETQ. V lost 0 bases and J 5 bases, leaving 11 bases between the germline ends. Here the CDR3 DNA reads TGCGCCAGCAGCTTGGCAGCGGTCGGGACCGGGGAGCTGTTTTTT. Protein product: CASSLAAVGTGELFF. Combining the CDR3 with reference TRBV5-1 and TRBJ2-2 gives the whole variable domain KAGVTQTPRYLIKTRGQQVTLSCSPISGHRSVSWYQQTPGQGLQFLFEYFSETQRNKGNFPGRFSGRQFSNSRSEMNVSTLELGDSALYLCASSLAAVGTGELFFGEGSRLTVL.

The gene calls are TRBV24-1 and TRBJ1-4; D is perhaps TRBD1 (5 bases). The CDR3 runs to 17 residues. Germline CDR1 reads KGHDR; CDR2 reads SFDVKD. Trimming took off 4 bases at V and 3 bases at J, with 17 bases between the two ends. CDR3 nucleotides: TGTGCCACCAGTGACCACCGCGGGCAGGGCCCTAATGAAAAACTGTTTTTT. Translation: CATSDHRGQGPNEKLFF.

This clonotype was detected only a few times. The CDR3 loop is CASSGYRTSGLSYEQYF. CDR3 coding DNA: TGCGCCAGCAGTGGGTACAGGACTAGCGGCCTCTCCTACGAGCAGTACTTC. This rearrangement joins TRBV10-2 to TRBJ2-7; 10 nucleotides match TRBD2. The CDR3 extends over 17 amino acids. The J segment lost 0 bases and the V segment lost 4 bases, leaving 9 bases of the junction unmatched. Germline lookup yields CDR1 WSHSY and CDR2 SAAADI.

This clonotype has just a few counts. The chain has TRBV5-1 and TRBJ2-2, with 7 bases matching TRBD1. CDR3 size: 14 residues. The trim removed 4 bases at V and 1 base at J, leaving 1 base unmatched. Germline loops: CDR1 SGHRS, CDR2 YFSETQ. As DNA, the CDR3 is TGCGCCAGCAGCCCAGGGGGGAACACCGGGGAGCTGTTTTTT. Its protein product is CASSPGGNTGELFF.

A word on this clonotype: This sequence may be a read error, since a much larger clone differs from it by one base. V is TRBV14 and J is TRBJ2-7, with D unresolved. Germline CDR1 reads SGHDN; CDR2 reads FVKESK. The CDR3 loop spans 12 amino acids. Trimming took off 1 base at V and 7 bases at J, with 8 bases between the two ends. The CDR3: CASSQVLREQYF. The DNA of the CDR3 is TGTGCCAGCAGCCAAGTTCTGAGGGAGCAGTACTTC.

This clonotype was seen ten or more times. The V and J genes are TRBV28 and TRBJ2-7; D may be TRBD2 (7 bases). From germline, CDR1 is MDHEN and CDR2 SYDVKM. The CDR3 length is 17 residues. The ends were cut back, 1 base at V and 6 bases at J, with 22 bases in the middle. The CDR3 loop is CASSLSFFRGRAREQYF. Here the CDR3 DNA reads TGTGCCAGCAGTTTATCGTTTTTTAGGGGGAGGGCCCGCGAGCAGTACTTC.

This rearrangement joins TRBV19 to TRBJ2-1, with D perhaps being TRBD1 or TRBD2 (5 bases each). Germline assignment: CDR1 LNHDA and CDR2 SQIVND (reference sequence). This CDR3 contains 14 residues. V lost 6 bases to trimming and J lost 3 bases, with 12 bases between them. CDR3: CASSTGALYNEQFF. In nucleotides, the CDR3 is TGTGCCAGTAGCACCGGGGCTCTCTACAATGAGCAGTTCTTC.

This clonotype was counted between two and nine times. The rearrangement joins TRBV5-6 to TRBJ2-2; tentatively, D is TRBD1 (5 bases). The CDR3 runs to 16 residues. Germline V lookup: CDR1 SGHDT, CDR2 YYEEEE. V dropped 0 bases and J dropped 0 bases, with 9 bases sitting between them. The CDR3 here is CASSLDGATNTGELFF. The DNA for the CDR3 is TGTGCCAGCAGCTTGGATGGGGCTACGAACACCGGGGAGCTGTTTTTT.

This clonotype was recorded at least ten times. This rearrangement joins TRBV28 to TRBJ2-1; D is unclear. V gave up 6 bases and J gave up 0 bases, with 12 bases separating them. The CDR3 is made up of 15 amino acids. Per the germline V gene, CDR1 is MDHEN and CDR2 is SYDVKM. In nucleotides, the CDR3 is TGTGCCAGCAGCTTAGGCGGCAGCTCCTACAATGAGCAGTTCTTC. This gives the protein CASSLGGSSYNEQFF.

The sample holds many counts of this clonotype. The chain uses TRBV5-1 and TRBJ1-2, with D perhaps matching TRBD1 (5 bases). The V and J ends lost 1 base and 7 bases respectively, with 11 bases between them. This CDR3 has 13 amino acids. Per germline, CDR1 SGHRS and CDR2 YFSETQ. The CDR3 is CASSLMGTGGYTF. In DNA, the CDR3 is TGCGCCAGCAGCTTGATGGGGACGGGTGGCTACACCTTC.

A single count supports this clonotype. It may be a read error: a sequence one base away is much more abundant. The chain recombines TRBV27 with TRBJ2-7; TRBD2 is a possible D gene (5 bases). V was cut by 3 bases and J by 5 bases, with 11 bases left in between. This CDR3 is built from 13 residues. Germline V gene lookup returns CDR1 MNHEY and CDR2 SMNVEV (reference sequence). The CDR3: CASSFNGVHEQYF. In DNA form, the CDR3 reads TGTGCCAGCAGTTTTAACGGGGTACACGAGCAGTACTTC.

The chain carries TRBV19 and TRBJ2-4; 7 nucleotides align to TRBD1. CDR3 length equals 17 residues. Germline-derived CDR1 and CDR2 are LNHDA and SQIVND (reference sequence). J lost 0 bases, V lost 6 bases, and 11 bases had no gene match. CDR3 in DNA: TGTGCCAGTAGCGACCGGGACAGTCCCCTAGCCAAAAACATTCAGTACTTC. This encodes CASSDRDSPLAKNIQYF.

The genes are TRBV5-1 and TRBJ1-3, with a weak D call TRBD1 (5 bases). The CDR3 runs to 15 residues. V lost 4 bases and J 3 bases, leaving 14 bases between the germline ends. CDR1 is SGHRS and CDR2 is YFSETQ in the germline V gene. The CDR3: CASSRTGAVGNTIYF. The CDR3 DNA follows: TGCGCCAGCAGCCGTACCGGGGCGGTTGGAAACACCATATATTTT.

J is TRBJ2-2 and V is TRBV5-6; D possibly corresponds to TRBD2 (5 bases). CDR1 is SGHDT, CDR2 YYEEEE, per germline. There are 15 residues in the CDR3. Deletions cut 3 bases from V and 4 bases from J, with 13 bases between. The CDR3 here is CASSYGKGSTGELFF. In DNA, the CDR3 is TGTGCCAGCAGCTACGGGAAGGGTAGCACCGGGGAGCTGTTTTTT.

The chain joins TRBV5-1 to TRBJ2-5; a possible D gene is TRBD2 (5 bases). The germline V gene has CDR1 SGHRS and CDR2 YFSETQ. The length of the CDR3 is 15 residues. With 4 bases removed from V and 5 bases from J, the gap between germline ends came to 18 bases. The CDR3 DNA reads TGCGCCAGCAGCCTCTCCGGGAACGATGCGGAGACCCAGTACTTC. This translates into CASSLSGNDAETQYF.

This clonotype occurred many times. This chain links TRBV2 with TRBJ2-7; 13 bases are shared with TRBD2. V dropped 2 bases and J dropped 2; count of bases not matched to a gene: 9. CDR1 and CDR2 (germline): SNHLY, FYNNEI. There are 18 residues in the CDR3. In DNA, the CDR3 is TGTGCCAGCAGTGAACGGAGACTAGCGGGAGGAAAGCCCTACGAGCAGTACTTC. It specifies CASSERRLAGGKPYEQYF.

Only a few counts were recorded for this clonotype. The chain couples TRBV7-9 to TRBJ2-7; no clear D. Germline V gene data show CDR1 as SEHNR and CDR2 as FQNEAQ (reference sequence). V lost 4 bases to trimming and J lost 4 bases, with 14 bases between them. The CDR3 is made up of 14 amino acids. CDR3 sequence reads: CASSSSPNVYEQYF. The DNA of the CDR3 is TGTGCCAGCAGCTCATCACCGAACGTTTACGAGCAGTACTTC.